Listed below are T cell receptor beta chains from one sample, sequenced in a study of CD8+CD57+ T cells in acquired aplastic anemia. TCRdb redid the calling of the reads with MiXCR, one entry per CDR3 protein. The data contain fewer than 300,000 distinct CDR3 sequences, approximately 82% of them singletons. Sequencing used sorted CD4+, CD8+, or CD8+CD57+ T cells (not recorded which) from PBMCs. Source of these receptors: a human donor with aplastic anemia. The CDR3 runs from the conserved cysteine through the conserved F or W. Each record gives: D gene, CDR3 length, V gene, J gene, clone size, CDR3 DNA, CDR3 protein. The D gene is left open where the match is weak. Some rows have no size entry. The others give once, few or many, or a class for an expanded clone.

-	12	TRBV7-9	TRBJ2-4	-	TGTGCCAGCGGCTTAGAAAGAAGCGTTCAGTACTTC	CASGLERSVQYF
-	15	TRBV19	TRBJ2-1	-	TGTGCCAGTAGTGTAACTAGGACTGCCTACAATGAGCAGTTCTTC	CASSVTRTAYNEQFF
-	12	TRBV19	TRBJ1-5	few	TGTGCCAGTAGTATGCCGGGTGGGCCCCAGCATTTT	CASSMPGGPQHF
-	15	TRBV7-9	TRBJ2-7	-	TGTGCCAGCAGCTTAGCGGGTAGCTACGGGGCCAAGCAGTACTTC	CASSLAGSYGAKQYF
TRBD1	15	TRBV7-6	TRBJ1-5	once	TGTGCCAGCACCGACGGGACAGATAGCAATCAGCCCCAGCATTTT	CASTDGTDSNQPQHF
TRBD2	14	TRBV7-9	TRBJ2-3	many	TGTGCCAGCAGCTTTCAAAGAAGCGGGGGGACCCATGAGTTC	CASSFQRSGGTHEF
-	13	TRBV7-9	TRBJ2-3	-	TGTGCCAGCAGGGATGGGGGAACCGGTAGGCAGTATTTT	CASRDGGTGRQYF
-	14	TRBV5-1	TRBJ1-6	-	TGCGCCAGCAGCTTGCGTTCGGACGATAAACCCCTCCACTTT	CASSLRSDDKPLHF
-	13	TRBV20-1	TRBJ2-1	-	TGCAGTGCCGTCTCGGGGGAGTACAATGAGCAGTTCTTC	CSAVSGEYNEQFF
TRBD2	14	TRBV15	TRBJ2-1	-	TGTGCCACCAGCAGGCGGGGCGGGGGAAATGAGCAGTTCTTC	CATSRRGGGNEQFF
-	16	TRBV7-6	TRBJ1-1	-	TGTGCCAGCAGCTTGGCTCCCGTCGTAATAAAGACTGAGGCTTTCTTT	CASSLAPVVIKTEAFF
TRBD2	14	TRBV7-8	TRBJ2-5	-	TGTGCCAGCAGCGTCGGGACTAACCAAATAGATACGCAGTTC	CASSVGTNQIDTQF
-	14	TRBV7-3	TRBJ2-3	-	TGTGCCAGCAGCTTCGGACCCGGGCCCCCAACACAGTGGTTT	CASSFGPGPPTQWF
-	15	TRBV5-8	TRBJ2-1	-	TGTGCCAGTAGCCTTTATCTCGAAGCCTACAATGAGCAGTTCTTC	CASSLYLEAYNEQFF
-	13	TRBV7-3	TRBJ1-1	-	TGTGCCAGCAGCTTAGCCGGGACATTTGAGTCTTTCTTT	CASSLAGTFESFF
-	14	TRBV7-2	TRBJ1-4	-	TGTGCCAGCAGCACCGACGGGGGAGTCTCCTACGTGCAGTTT	CASSTDGGVSYVQF
TRBD2	14	TRBV19	TRBJ2-1	few	TGTGCCAGTAGTATCACTAGCGGGTGCAATGAGCAGTTCTTC	CASSITSGCNEQFF